This record covers a single T cell receptor beta chain. Its antigen is not identified. This record belongs to a study of shared clonotypes between healthy human individuals. Study-level points and caveats: Clonotype sharing across donors was expected to vary with sequencing depth.

Generated by immunoSEQ multiplex PCR, the TCRdb table keeps only in-frame clones and is missing some. Found here are some 2 million clones, roughly 95% of them singletons; the top ten hold 0.1% to 0.15%. There were no recent acute infections or vaccinations among the donors, who were healthy HIV-negative adults. Both subsets, CD45RA+ naive and CD45RA-negative memory, were split from the CD4+ cells. From germline, CDR1 is MGHRA and CDR2 YSYEKL. This CDR3 has 17 residues. Trimming at V came to 2 bases and at J to 1 base, leaving 8 bases not matched to a gene. The sequenced sample was naive CD4+ T cells sorted from blood. Stated subset: CD45RA+ positively selected. The sequence was obtained from a man aged 18 to 29 in good health. The chain joins TRBV4-1 to TRBJ2-5, with 9 positions matching TRBD1. The CDR3: CASSQPTGGPLQETQYF. CDR3 bases: TGCGCCAGCAGCCAACCTACAGGGGGCCCCCTCCAAGAGACCCAGTACTTC.